This T cell receptor beta chain appears in the sequencing data of a study of Graves' ophthalmopathy and Graves' hyperthyroidism. This clonotype was counted ten times or more. The antigen is not known. The study, taken as a whole, reports: Most thyroid-expanded clonotypes exceeding 0.001 frequency were also found in blood. Researchers report that a 13-signature model separated ophthalmopathy from stable hyperthyroidism, posting about 87% sensitivity and about 80% specificity. The model predicted progression of ophthalmopathy with a sensitivity of roughly 66%, and its specificity was roughly 77%.

Amplification of the TCR beta CDR3 regions used RNA transcripts (as template). The library came from an HTBI-primed first-round RT-PCR and a second-round multiplex PCR. Using its own MiXCR run on the multiplex PCR reads, TCRdb lists one record per CDR3 protein. The sample lists over 150,000 distinct CDR3 sequences, over 35% occurring once. Germline CDR1 SEHNR, CDR2 FQNEAQ (reference sequence). The CDR3 has 15 residues. V was shortened by 5 bases and J by 6 bases, with 17 bases between the two germline ends. The TCR sequence derives from a woman aged 40 to 50 with Graves' ophthalmopathy. The source material was peripheral blood. The V and J genes are TRBV7-9 and TRBJ1-5; no definite D call. The CDR3 loop reads CASSALSVFGQPQHF. As DNA, the CDR3 is TGTGCCAGCAGCGCGTTGAGTGTATTCGGTCAGCCCCAGCATTTT.